This T cell receptor (beta chain) appears in the sequencing data of a study of spatial heterogeneity in lung cancer. The time point denotes: blood at routine non-recurrence follow-up after resection. TCRdb re-analysed the 5' RACE reads in MiXCR, keeping a single row per CDR3 protein. The data contain 7,500 to 10,000 distinct CDR3 sequences, about 23% of them singletons. This TCR derives from a female donor with early-stage non-small cell lung cancer. This specimen was PBMCs, taken at follow-up.

CDR3 region: CASSQAEAQSPAFF. The CDR3 coding sequence is TGTGCCAGCAGCCAAGCGGAAGCCCAGTCGCCGGCTTTCTTT. J is TRBJ1-1 and V is TRBV4-2; D unresolved. Germline CDR1 LGHNA, CDR2 YNFKEQ. Trimming shortened V by 1 base and J by 11 bases, and 17 bases separated the two germline ends. The CDR3 length is 14 residues.